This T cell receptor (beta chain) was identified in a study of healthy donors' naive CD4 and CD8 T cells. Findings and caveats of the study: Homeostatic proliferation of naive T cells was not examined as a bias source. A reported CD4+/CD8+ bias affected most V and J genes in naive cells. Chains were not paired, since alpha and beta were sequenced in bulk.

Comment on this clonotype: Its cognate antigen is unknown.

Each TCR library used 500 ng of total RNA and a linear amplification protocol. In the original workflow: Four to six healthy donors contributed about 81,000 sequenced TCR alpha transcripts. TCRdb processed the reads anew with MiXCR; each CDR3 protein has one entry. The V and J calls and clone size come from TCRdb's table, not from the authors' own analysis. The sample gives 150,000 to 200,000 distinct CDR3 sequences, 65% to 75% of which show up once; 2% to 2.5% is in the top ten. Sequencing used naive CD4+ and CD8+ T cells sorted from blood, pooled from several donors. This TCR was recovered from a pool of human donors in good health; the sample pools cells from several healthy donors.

CDR3 bases: TGTGCCAGCACCCTGGGGCTACAAGAGACCCAGTACTTC. Translating it yields CASTLGLQETQYF. The chain recombines TRBV28 with TRBJ2-5; a possible D gene is TRBD1 (5 bases). This CDR3 comprises 13 residues. Trimming removed 7 bases from V and 2 bases from J, with 11 bases in between. Germline loops: CDR1 MDHEN, CDR2 SYDVKM. Together with reference TRBV28 and TRBJ2-5, the CDR3 gives the full variable domain: DVKVTQSSRYLVKRTGEKVFLECVQDMDHENMFWYRQDPGLGLRLIYFSYDVKMKEKGDIPEGYSVSREKKERFSLILESASTNQTSMYLCASTLGLQETQYFGPGTRLLVL.